This T cell receptor beta chain was retrieved from a study of cytomegalovirus exposure and HLA in healthy donors. For the study at large: Earlier sequencing of 200 million or so T cells yielded about 120 million unique TCR beta sequences. Study-wide results and caveats: Among donors in an Asian-associated ancestry cluster, a later analysis reportedly found fewer N-insertions than the roughly 610-donor mean. Specific recognition of CMV antigens was confirmed in vitro for a few chains (all CMV-associated).

CDR1 is SGDLS, CDR2 YYNGEE, per germline. J gave up 0 bases and V 0 bases, and 8 bases lay outside the gene matches. There are 17 residues in the CDR3. Vbeta (60) and Jbeta (13) primers were used in the PCR. Clones were read by immunoSEQ multiplex PCR, and TCRdb kept only the in-frame ones, dropping some. Among about 120,000 clones listed, 65% to 80% were seen once. To note about this clone: Its matching antigen is unknown.

The receptor comes from a woman in her thirties or forties in good health and CMV-seropositive. The chain combines TRBV9 with TRBJ1-2, with 7 nucleotides matching TRBD1. What was sequenced was PBMCs. CDR3 amino acids: CASSVGGQPSSNYGYTF. The DNA of the CDR3 is TGTGCCAGCAGCGTAGGGGGACAGCCATCGTCTAACTATGGCTACACCTTC.